This entry lists 25 T cell receptor beta chains sequenced from one sample in a study of T-cell memory formation after mild COVID-19. TCRdb processed the 5' RACE reads anew with MiXCR; each CDR3 protein has one entry. The sample shows 150,000 or so distinct CDR3 sequences, 25% to 40% of them seen only once. Sequenced material: PBMCs or a T cell subset sorted from them (not recorded which). All receptors derive from an adult woman who had mild COVID-19 (a few samples of this study predate the infection). Cell type and time point are not known.

This clonotype has a handful of counts. The gene calls are TRBV7-6 and TRBJ2-1, with TRBD2 matching over 8 bases. From germline, CDR1 is SGHVS and CDR2 FNYEAQ. The trim removed 1 base at V and 8 bases at J, leaving 10 bases unmatched. The CDR3 extends over 16 amino acids. CDR3 coding DNA: TGTGCCAGCAGCTTAGAATCAGCGGGAGACAGCGATGAGCAGTTCTTC. It specifies CASSLESAGDSDEQFF.

This sequence joins TRBV3-1 and TRBJ2-1; weak D call: TRBD1 (6 bases). V was trimmed by 5 bases and J by 1 base, leaving 9 bases between them. This CDR3 has 14 amino acids. Germline V gene lookup returns CDR1 LGHDT and CDR2 YNNKEL (reference sequence). The CDR3: CASSVQGSYNEQFF. CDR3 bases: TGTGCCAGCAGCGTACAGGGTTCCTACAATGAGCAGTTCTTC.

This clonotype came up a few times. The chain couples TRBV5-1 to TRBJ2-2; D call uncertain. Germline V gene data show CDR1 as SGHRS and CDR2 as YFSETQ. V was cut by 1 base and J by 4 bases, with 14 bases left in between. This CDR3 has 16 amino acids. The CDR3 here is CASSLLTHPGTGELFF. The CDR3 nucleotides are TGCGCCAGCAGCTTGTTGACACACCCTGGCACCGGGGAGCTGTTTTTT.

This chain joins TRBV5-1 and TRBJ2-6; no reliable D call. CDR3 size: 19 residues. CDR1 is SGHRS, CDR2 YFSETQ, per germline. The V end lost 0 bases, the J end lost 1 base, and 17 bases lay between the germline ends. CDR3 nucleotide sequence: TGCGCCAGCAGCTTGGGTAACCACTATGGGCCGTCTGGGGCCAACGTCCTGACTTTC. As protein: CASSLGNHYGPSGANVLTF.

The rearrangement joins TRBV6-5 to TRBJ1-2; TRBD1 might be the D (5 bases). V was shortened by 0 bases and J by 6 bases, with 14 bases between the two germline ends. CDR3 length equals 15 residues. From germline, CDR1 is MNHEY and CDR2 SVGAGI. The CDR3 protein is CASSYSGSTRDGYTF. CDR3 DNA sequence: TGTGCCAGCAGTTACTCAGGCAGTACCAGGGATGGCTACACCTTC.

V gene TRBV7-2 combines with J gene TRBJ2-1; 16 positions match TRBD2. The CDR3 runs to 15 residues. The V gene's germline CDR1 is SGHTA and CDR2 FQGNSA. V lost 1 base and J lost 14; bases outside the gene matches: 5. CDR3 sequence (DNA): TGTGCCAGCAGCTTAGTGGGGACTAGCGGGAGGGAGGAGTTCTTC. Translation gives CASSLVGTSGREEFF.

The chain employs TRBV3-1 and TRBJ2-3, with 7 positions matching TRBD1. The V and J ends lost 3 bases and 10 bases, in that order; junction bases with no gene match: 10. The CDR3 spans 14 residues. Germline CDR1 and CDR2: LGHDT and YNNKEL (reference sequence). CDR3 residues: CASSHGNTGEPQYF. The CDR3 nucleotides read TGTGCCAGCAGCCACGGAAACACAGGGGAACCGCAGTATTTT.

This clonotype appeared a few times. This chain links TRBV25-1 with TRBJ2-7, with D unresolved. Germline-derived CDR1 and CDR2 are MGHDK and SYGVNS. The CDR3 is 15 amino acids. V lost 3 bases, J lost 3 bases, and 15 bases lay in between. The DNA for the CDR3 is TGTGCCAGCAGTGATCAAACCGGACGATTCTACGAGCAGTACTTC. Translated: CASSDQTGRFYEQYF.

V usage is TRBV7-8 and J usage is TRBJ2-5, with 7 nucleotides matching TRBD1. J lost 3 bases, V lost 5 bases, and 6 bases had no gene match. Germline V gene sequence: CDR1 SGHVS, CDR2 FQNEAQ. The CDR3 length is 14 residues. Here the CDR3 DNA reads TGTGCCAGCAGCGTCCGGGACAGCAAAGAGACCCAGTACTTC. Translated, it gives CASSVRDSKETQYF.

The chain is built from TRBV9 and TRBJ2-7, with 8 bases identical to TRBD1. This CDR3 is 14 amino acids long. V shed 4 bases and J 2 bases; nucleotides not matched to a gene: 5. Germline-derived CDR1 and CDR2 are SGDLS and YYNGEE. CDR3 in amino acids: CASSPRTGTYEQYF. CDR3 nucleotides: TGTGCCAGCAGCCCTCGGACAGGGACCTACGAGCAGTACTTC.

This clonotype was recorded only once. The chain links TRBV2 to TRBJ2-3; no clear D gene. V shed 8 bases and J shed 2 bases, with 5 bases lying between them. In germline, CDR1 is SNHLY, CDR2 FYNNEI. The CDR3 has 11 residues. Written as DNA, the CDR3 is TGTGCCAGCTTAACCACAGATACGCAGTATTTT. Its translation: CASLTTDTQYF.

The V and J genes are TRBV9 and TRBJ2-7; TRBD2 might be the D (6 bases). The CDR3 extends over 17 amino acids. The V gene lost 4 bases and the J gene lost 0 bases, with 20 bases spanning the gap. Germline V CDR1 and CDR2: SGDLS, YYNGEE. CDR3 protein: CASSPRMGLPSSYEQYF. The CDR3 DNA reads TGTGCCAGCAGCCCCCGAATGGGACTTCCAAGCTCCTACGAGCAGTACTTC.

This clonotype was observed a handful of times. V and J are TRBV6-5 and TRBJ2-3; 7 bases map to TRBD1. Germline lookup yields CDR1 MNHEY and CDR2 SVGAGI. Trimming took 5 bases from V and 1 from J; bases not matched to a gene: 6. This CDR3 has 15 amino acids. CDR3 amino acids: CASSRHRGGTDTQYF. The CDR3, as DNA: TGTGCCAGCAGTAGGCACAGGGGTGGCACAGATACGCAGTATTTT.

This chain uses TRBV27 with TRBJ1-1; 8 nucleotides agree with TRBD1. The CDR3 covers 16 residues. The germline V gene encodes CDR1 MNHEY and CDR2 SMNVEV (reference sequence). The V and J ends lost 6 bases and 5 bases, in that order; junction bases with no gene match: 14. The CDR3 loop reads CASRGQGRGLGTEAFF. CDR3 DNA: TGTGCCAGCAGAGGACAGGGTAGGGGGCTGGGGACTGAAGCTTTCTTT.

This clonotype has only one observation. The V and J genes are TRBV20-1 and TRBJ1-1; TRBD1 might be the D (6 bases). Germline V gene sequence: CDR1 DFQATT, CDR2 SNEGSKA (reference sequence). Trimming took off 6 bases at V and 0 bases at J, with 14 bases between the two ends. The CDR3 is made up of 14 amino acids. The CDR3, as DNA: TGCAGTGCCCGGAGGGACAACATGAACACTGAAGCTTTCTTT. This gives the protein CSARRDNMNTEAFF.

V and J are TRBV5-6 and TRBJ1-1; D ambiguous. V was cut by 2 bases and J by 4 bases, with 12 bases left in between. Germline V CDR1 and CDR2: SGHDT, YYEEEE. CDR3 length: 14 residues. The CDR3 is CASSLLRRATEAFF. DNA of the CDR3: TGTGCCAGCAGCTTACTCAGAAGGGCCACTGAAGCTTTCTTT.

This clonotype was counted a few times. V and J are TRBV21-1 and TRBJ2-5. TRBV21-1 is shown as a pseudogene. CDR3 length: 12 residues. The CDR3 nucleotides are TGTGCCAGCAGCAAAGACAGCGAGACCCAGTACTTC. As protein: CASSKDSETQYF.

In its sample, this clonotype was seen a few times. The chain carries TRBV11-2 and TRBJ2-1, with 13 bases aligning to TRBD2. The germline V gene has CDR1 SGHAT and CDR2 FQNNGV. V lost 4 bases to trimming and J lost 8 bases; unmatched junction nucleotides: 8. There are 16 residues in the CDR3. The DNA of the CDR3 is TGTGCCAGCAGCTCTCCCCTCGGACTAGCGGGAGATGAGCAGTTCTTC. Its translation is CASSSPLGLAGDEQFF.

The rearrangement links TRBV20-1 to TRBJ1-4; weak D call: TRBD1 (6 bases). This CDR3 is 15 amino acids long. In germline, CDR1 is DFQATT, CDR2 SNEGSKA (reference sequence). Deletions cut 6 bases from V and 0 bases from J, with 14 bases between. The CDR3 sequence: CSATGNYATNEKLFF. In DNA form, the CDR3 reads TGCAGTGCCACAGGGAACTATGCAACTAATGAAAAACTGTTTTTT.

The rearrangement uses TRBV27 and TRBJ2-2; tentatively, D is TRBD1 or TRBD2 (7 bases each). V dropped 5 bases and J dropped 4 bases, with 14 bases sitting between them. Germline CDR1 and CDR2: MNHEY and SMNVEV (reference sequence). The CDR3 extends over 15 amino acids. CDR3 residues: CASSLSGGGTGELFF. For the CDR3, the DNA is TGTGCCAGCAGTCTCTCAGGGGGGGGCACCGGGGAGCTGTTTTTT.

This chain joins TRBV5-1 and TRBJ2-3, with D uncertain. Germline CDR1 SGHRS, CDR2 YFSETQ. V shed 0 bases and J shed 3 bases, with 17 bases lying between them. CDR3 length: 17 residues. CDR3 residues: CASSLVPQGMGTDTQYF. CDR3 DNA sequence: TGCGCCAGCAGCTTGGTCCCTCAAGGGATGGGGACAGATACGCAGTATTTT.

The chain links TRBV5-1 to TRBJ2-5; tentatively, D is TRBD2 (6 bases). The CDR3 consists of 15 residues. CDR1 SGHRS and CDR2 YFSETQ come from the germline V gene. Trimming stripped 1 base from V and 5 bases from J, with 15 bases between. The chain's CDR3 is CASSLIPSAEETQYF. CDR3 bases: TGCGCCAGCAGCTTGATTCCTAGCGCCGAGGAGACCCAGTACTTC.

The chain employs TRBV12-3 or TRBV12-4 and TRBJ2-2; D gene unclear. The V end lost 1 base, the J end lost 7 bases, and 10 bases lay between the germline ends. The CDR3 extends over 14 amino acids. For the CDR3, the DNA is TGTGCCAGCAGTTTAGTTGACCCGGGCGGGGAGCTGTTTTTT. As protein: CASSLVDPGGELFF.

There are many counts of this clonotype. The chain carries TRBV27 and TRBJ1-5; possible D gene TRBD1, 5 bases. The length of the CDR3 is 16 residues. Germline lookup yields CDR1 MNHEY and CDR2 SMNVEV (reference sequence). Between the trimmed V and J ends, which lost 5 bases and 0 bases, there was a span of 14 bases. The CDR3 region has the DNA TGTGCCAGCAGTATGGAGGGGACCCTTAGCAATCAGCCCCAGCATTTT. Translation: CASSMEGTLSNQPQHF.

The chain uses TRBV20-1 and TRBJ2-1; TRBD1 is a possible D gene (6 bases). The CDR3 sequence is 16 residues long. Trimming took off 0 bases at V and 7 bases at J, with 19 bases between the two ends. CDR1 and CDR2 (germline): DFQATT, SNEGSKA (reference sequence). CDR3 sequence: CSARELRQVAWNEQFF. The CDR3 coding sequence is TGCAGTGCTAGAGAATTGCGACAGGTGGCATGGAATGAGCAGTTCTTC.